This T cell receptor beta chain was captured in a study of blood T cell repertoires in COVID-19. As for the study in general: Researchers got acute and convalescent COVID-19 samples from the United States, Italy and Spain. Nucleic acid was either cDNA or gDNA, and it came from T cells, B-cell-depleted T cells, or PBMCs.

The CDR3 totals 14 residues. Germline lookup yields CDR1 SGHTA and CDR2 FQGNSA. Trimming removed 5 bases from V and 5 bases from J, with 12 bases in between. As processed by the authors: Estimates of nucleated cell counts were drawn from the amplification of reference gene primers. Assay used: immunoSEQ multiplex PCR; TCRdb lists only in-frame clones, some missing. That table gives V, J and clone size, and the DNA gave D and trimming. The table records around 250,000 clones, 70% to 90% of them present only once. V is TRBV7-2 and J is TRBJ1-4, with D maybe TRBD1 (6 bases). The sequenced sample consisted of peripheral blood. The source of this sequence is a man aged 60-69 years with acute or convalescent COVID-19. In DNA, the CDR3 is TGTGCCAGCAGCGGTGGGGGGGCAAATGAAAAACTGTTTTTT. Encoded protein: CASSGGGANEKLFF.